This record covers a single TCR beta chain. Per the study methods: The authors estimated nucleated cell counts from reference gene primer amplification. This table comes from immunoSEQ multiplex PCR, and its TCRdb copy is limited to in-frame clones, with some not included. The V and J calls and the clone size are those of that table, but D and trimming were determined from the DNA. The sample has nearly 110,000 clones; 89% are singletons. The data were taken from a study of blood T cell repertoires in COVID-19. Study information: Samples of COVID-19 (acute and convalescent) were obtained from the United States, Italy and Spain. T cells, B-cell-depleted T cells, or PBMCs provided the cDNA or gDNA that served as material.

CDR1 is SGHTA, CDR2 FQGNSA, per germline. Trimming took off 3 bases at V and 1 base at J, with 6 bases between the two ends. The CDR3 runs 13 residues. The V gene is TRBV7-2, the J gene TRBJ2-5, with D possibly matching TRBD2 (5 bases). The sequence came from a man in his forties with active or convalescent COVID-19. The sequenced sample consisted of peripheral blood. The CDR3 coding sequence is TGTGCCAGCAGCTTTCTAGCCCAAGAGACCCAGTACTTC. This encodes CASSFLAQETQYF.